This T cell receptor beta chain stems from a study of T cell changes during pregnancy in multiple sclerosis. Sequencing used immunoSEQ multiplex PCR; TCRdb keeps in-frame clones, though not all of them. The sample holds more than 11,000 clones; 80% to 95% are singletons and the top ten take approximately 3%. This TCR derives from a female donor in good health, enrolled as a control in a pregnancy study. This specimen was peripheral blood, taken in the second trimester of pregnancy.

In DNA form, the CDR3 reads TGTGCCAGCAGCTTGGTGTTAGCAACGACTGAGCAGTTCTTC. This codes for CASSLVLATTEQFF. The chain carries TRBV5-5 and TRBJ2-1; D ambiguous. The CDR3 consists of 14 residues. The V gene's germline CDR1 is SGHKS and CDR2 YYEKEE (reference sequence). The ends were cut back, 0 bases at V and 9 bases at J, with 13 bases in the middle. Supplemented by reference TRBV5-5 and TRBJ2-1, the full variable domain reads DAGVTQSPTHLIKTRGQQVTLRCSPISGHKSVSWYQQVLGQGPQFIFQYYEKEERGRGNFPDRFSARQFPNYSSELNVNALLLGDSALYLCASSLVLATTEQFFGPGTRLTVL.